Reported below is one T cell receptor beta chain. Its antigen is not identified. This sample was taken from a study of Tregs in tolerant kidney transplant recipients. Study-level findings and limits: This study did not directly address biological reproducibility.

Related graft donors supplied nonmyeloablative bone marrow transplants, and mixed chimerism was transient. Unstimulated Tregs (CD4+CD25+CD127-) and CD4+CD25- non-Tregs were sorted from PBMCs. The table came from immunoSEQ multiplex PCR; TCRdb's copy has only in-frame clones and leaves some out. The data show 81,000 or so clones, over 75% seen once. Germline V lookup: CDR1 KGHSH, CDR2 LQKENI. This CDR3 has 18 residues. Trimming took 3 bases from V and 2 from J; bases not matched to a gene: 10. This chain links TRBV18 with TRBJ1-1; 12 bases agree with TRBD1. This specimen consisted of CD4+ T cells from blood (PBMCs), obtained 24 months after the transplant. The clonotype comes from a human patient who received a combined kidney and bone marrow transplant. Some T cells may be transferred from the graft donor. CDR3 DNA: TGTGCCAGCTCACCTTGGAACCCCGGGACAGGGGGCAACACTGAAGCTTTCTTT. Translated: CASSPWNPGTGGNTEAFF.